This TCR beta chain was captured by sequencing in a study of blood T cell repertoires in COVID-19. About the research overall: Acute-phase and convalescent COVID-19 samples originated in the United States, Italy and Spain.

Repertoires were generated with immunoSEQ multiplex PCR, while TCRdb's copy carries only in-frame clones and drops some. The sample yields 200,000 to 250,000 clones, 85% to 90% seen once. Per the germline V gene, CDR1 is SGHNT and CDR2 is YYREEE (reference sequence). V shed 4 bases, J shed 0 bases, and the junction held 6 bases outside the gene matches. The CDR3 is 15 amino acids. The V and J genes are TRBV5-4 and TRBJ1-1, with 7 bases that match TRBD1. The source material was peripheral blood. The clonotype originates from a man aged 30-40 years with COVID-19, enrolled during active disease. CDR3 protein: CASSPSDRLNTEAFF. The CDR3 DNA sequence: TGTGCCAGCAGCCCCTCGGACAGGCTGAACACTGAAGCTTTCTTT.